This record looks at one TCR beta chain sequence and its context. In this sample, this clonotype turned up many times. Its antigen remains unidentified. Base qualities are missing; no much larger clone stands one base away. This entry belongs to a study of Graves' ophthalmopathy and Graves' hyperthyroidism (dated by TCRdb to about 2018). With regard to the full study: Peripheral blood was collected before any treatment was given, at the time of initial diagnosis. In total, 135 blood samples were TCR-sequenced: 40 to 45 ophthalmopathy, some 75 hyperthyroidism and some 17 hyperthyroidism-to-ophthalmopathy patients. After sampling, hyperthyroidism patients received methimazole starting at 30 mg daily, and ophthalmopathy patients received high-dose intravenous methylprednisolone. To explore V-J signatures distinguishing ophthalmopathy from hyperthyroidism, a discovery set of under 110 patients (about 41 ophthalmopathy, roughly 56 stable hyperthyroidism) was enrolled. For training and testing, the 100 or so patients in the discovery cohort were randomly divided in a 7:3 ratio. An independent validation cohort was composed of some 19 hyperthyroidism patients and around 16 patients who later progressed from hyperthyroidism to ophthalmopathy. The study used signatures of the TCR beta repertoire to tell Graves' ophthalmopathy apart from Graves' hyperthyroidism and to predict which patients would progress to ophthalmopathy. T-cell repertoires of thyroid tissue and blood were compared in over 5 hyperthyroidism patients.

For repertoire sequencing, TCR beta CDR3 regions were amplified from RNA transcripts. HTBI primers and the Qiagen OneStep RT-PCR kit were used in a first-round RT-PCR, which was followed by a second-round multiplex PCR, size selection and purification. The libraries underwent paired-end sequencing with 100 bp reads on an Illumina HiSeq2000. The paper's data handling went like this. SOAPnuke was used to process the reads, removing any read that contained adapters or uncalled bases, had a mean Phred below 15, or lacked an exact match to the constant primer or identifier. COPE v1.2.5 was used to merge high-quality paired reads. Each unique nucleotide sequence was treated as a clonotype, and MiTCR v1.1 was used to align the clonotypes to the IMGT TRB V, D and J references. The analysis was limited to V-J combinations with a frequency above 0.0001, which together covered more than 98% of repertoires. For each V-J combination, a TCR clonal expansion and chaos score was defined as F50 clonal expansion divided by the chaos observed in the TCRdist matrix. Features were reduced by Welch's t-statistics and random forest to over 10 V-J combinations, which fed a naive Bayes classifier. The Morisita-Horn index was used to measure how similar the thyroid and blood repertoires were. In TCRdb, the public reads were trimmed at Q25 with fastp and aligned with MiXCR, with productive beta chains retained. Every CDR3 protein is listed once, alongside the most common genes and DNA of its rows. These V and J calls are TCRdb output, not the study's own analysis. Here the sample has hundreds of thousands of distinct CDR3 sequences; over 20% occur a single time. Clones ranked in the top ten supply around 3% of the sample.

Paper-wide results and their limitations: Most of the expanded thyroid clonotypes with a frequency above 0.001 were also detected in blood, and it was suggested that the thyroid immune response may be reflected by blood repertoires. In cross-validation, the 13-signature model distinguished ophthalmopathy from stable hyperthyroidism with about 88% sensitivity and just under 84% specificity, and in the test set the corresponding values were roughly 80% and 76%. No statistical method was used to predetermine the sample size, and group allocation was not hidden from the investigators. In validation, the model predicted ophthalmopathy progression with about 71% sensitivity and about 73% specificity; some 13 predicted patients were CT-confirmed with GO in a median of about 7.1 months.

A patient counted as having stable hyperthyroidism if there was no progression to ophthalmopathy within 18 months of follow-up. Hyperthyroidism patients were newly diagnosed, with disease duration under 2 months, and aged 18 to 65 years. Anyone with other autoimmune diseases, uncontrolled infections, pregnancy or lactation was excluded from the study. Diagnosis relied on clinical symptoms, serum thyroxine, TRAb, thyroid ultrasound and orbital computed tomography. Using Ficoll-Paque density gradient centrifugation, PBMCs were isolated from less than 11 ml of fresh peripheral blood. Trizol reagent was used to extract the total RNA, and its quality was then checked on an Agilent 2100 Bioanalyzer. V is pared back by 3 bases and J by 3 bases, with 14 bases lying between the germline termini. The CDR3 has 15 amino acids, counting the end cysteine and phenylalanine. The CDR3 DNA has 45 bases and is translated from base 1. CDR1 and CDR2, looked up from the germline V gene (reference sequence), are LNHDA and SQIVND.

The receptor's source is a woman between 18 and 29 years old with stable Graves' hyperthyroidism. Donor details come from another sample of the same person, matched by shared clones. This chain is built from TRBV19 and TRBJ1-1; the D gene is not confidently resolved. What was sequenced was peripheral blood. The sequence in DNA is TGTGCCAGTAGTATTCTCAGGACCGCAGACACTGAAGCTTTCTTT. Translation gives CASSILRTADTEAFF.